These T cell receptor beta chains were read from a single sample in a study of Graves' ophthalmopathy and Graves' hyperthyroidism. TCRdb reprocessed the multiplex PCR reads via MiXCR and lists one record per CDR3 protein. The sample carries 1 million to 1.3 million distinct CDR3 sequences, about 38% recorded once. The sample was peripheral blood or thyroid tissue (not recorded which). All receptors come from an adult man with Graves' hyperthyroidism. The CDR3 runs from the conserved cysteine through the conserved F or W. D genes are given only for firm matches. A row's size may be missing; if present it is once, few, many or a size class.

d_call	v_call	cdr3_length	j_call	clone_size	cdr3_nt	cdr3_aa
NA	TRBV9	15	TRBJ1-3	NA	TGTGCCAGCAGCGTAGAAGGGACATCTGGAAACACCATATATTTT	CASSVEGTSGNTIYF
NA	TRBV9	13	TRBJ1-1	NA	TGTGCCAGCAGCTCCCGGGAGGACACTGAAGCTTTCTTT	CASSSREDTEAFF
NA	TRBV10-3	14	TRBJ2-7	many	TGTGCCAGCAGTGCGGGGGCGCGGGGGTACGAGCAGTACTTC	CASSAGARGYEQYF
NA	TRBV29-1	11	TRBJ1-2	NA	TGCAGCGAGTCCCCAGGGTCCGGCTACACCTTC	CSESPGSGYTF
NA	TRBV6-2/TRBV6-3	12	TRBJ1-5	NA	TGTGCCAGCAGTTACGTGAGTCAGCCCCAGCATTTT	CASSYVSQPQHF
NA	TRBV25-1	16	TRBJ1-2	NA	TGTGCCAGCAGTCGCGACAGGTTCATCGTCGCGGATGGCTACACCTTC	CASSRDRFIVADGYTF
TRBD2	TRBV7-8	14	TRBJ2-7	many	TGTGCCAGCAGCCTAAGGACTAGCGGGAACGAGCAGTACTTC	CASSLRTSGNEQYF
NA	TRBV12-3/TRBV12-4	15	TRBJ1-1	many	TGTGCCAGCAGTTCGTCCCCAGGCCTGAACACTGAAGCTTTCTTT	CASSSSPGLNTEAFF
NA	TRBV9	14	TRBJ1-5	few	TGTGCCAGCAGCGTAGGGACGGTGCAAGAGACCCAGCATTTT	CASSVGTVQETQHF
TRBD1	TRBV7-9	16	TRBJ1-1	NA	TGTGCCAGCAGCGTTGGTAAGGACAGGGCGTACACTGAAGCTTTCTTT	CASSVGKDRAYTEAFF
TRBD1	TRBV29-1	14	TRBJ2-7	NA	TGCAGCGTTGAAGGGACAGGGATGAGCTACGAGCAGTACTTC	CSVEGTGMSYEQYF
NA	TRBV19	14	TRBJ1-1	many	TGTGCCAGTTCTCGGGCGGCGAGGGGTCGTGAAGCTTTCTTT	CASSRAARGREAFF
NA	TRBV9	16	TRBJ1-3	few	TGTGCCAGCAGCGTACTTCAGGGATCCTCTGGAAACACCATATATTTT	CASSVLQGSSGNTIYF
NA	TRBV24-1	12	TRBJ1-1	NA	TGTGCCACCAGGGTAGTGAACACTGAAGCTTTCTTT	CATRVVNTEAFF
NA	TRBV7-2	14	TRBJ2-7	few	TGTGCCAGCAGCTTATACACAGATCCCTACGAGCAGTACTTC	CASSLYTDPYEQYF
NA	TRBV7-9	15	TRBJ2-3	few	TGTGCCAGCAGCTTAGAGGGTCGGGGCACAGATACGCAGTATTTT	CASSLEGRGTDTQYF
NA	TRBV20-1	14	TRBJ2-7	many	TGCAGTGCTAGAGATCGCCAGAAAACCTACGAGCAGTACTTC	CSARDRQKTYEQYF
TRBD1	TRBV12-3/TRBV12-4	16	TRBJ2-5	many	TGTGCCAGCAGTCCCGCCCGAGGGGGCCCCCAAGAGACCCAGTACTTC	CASSPARGGPQETQYF
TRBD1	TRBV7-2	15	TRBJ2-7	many	TGTGCCAGCAGCTGGGGGACAGGGCCCCAATACGAGCAGTACTTC	CASSWGTGPQYEQYF
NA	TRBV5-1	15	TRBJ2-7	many	TGCGCCAGCAGCCTTGAGGACCCTGGCTCCTACGAGCAGTACTTC	CASSLEDPGSYEQYF
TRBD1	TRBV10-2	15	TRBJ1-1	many	TGTGCCAGCAGTGAACGACAGGGGATGAACACTGAAGCTTTCTTT	CASSERQGMNTEAFF
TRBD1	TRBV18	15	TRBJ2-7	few	TGTGCCAGCTCACCACTCTGGACAGGGACCTACGAGCAGTACTTC	CASSPLWTGTYEQYF
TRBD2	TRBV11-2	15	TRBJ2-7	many	TGTGCCAGCAGCTACGTTAGCGGGAAGGCCTACGAGCAGTACTTC	CASSYVSGKAYEQYF
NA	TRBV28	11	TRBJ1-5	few	TGTGCCAGCCAACGGTGGCAGCCCCAGCATTTT	CASQRWQPQHF
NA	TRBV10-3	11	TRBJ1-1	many	TGTGCCATCGGATTGAACACTGAAGCTTTCTTT	CAIGLNTEAFF
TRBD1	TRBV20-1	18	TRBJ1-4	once	TGCAGTGCTCCTACCCGAGGGACAGCGGGACAGCTTAATGAAAAACTGTTTTTT	CSAPTRGTAGQLNEKLFF
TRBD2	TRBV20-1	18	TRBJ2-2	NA	TGCAGTGCTAGAGATTGGGCCCTTAGCGGGTCCAACACCGGGGAGCTGTTTTTT	CSARDWALSGSNTGELFF
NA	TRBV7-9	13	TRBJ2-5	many	TGTGCCAGCAGCCACGGGACACAAGAGACCCAGTACTTC	CASSHGTQETQYF
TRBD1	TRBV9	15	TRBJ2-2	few	TGTGCCAGCAGCGTAGGGACAGGGGATGCCGGGGAGCTGTTTTTT	CASSVGTGDAGELFF
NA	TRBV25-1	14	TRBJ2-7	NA	TGTGCCAGCGGCCCATTGGGGATTTCCTACGAGCAGTACTTC	CASGPLGISYEQYF
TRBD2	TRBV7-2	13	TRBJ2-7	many	TGTGCCAGCAGCTTAGGGGACTACTACGAGCAGTACTTC	CASSLGDYYEQYF
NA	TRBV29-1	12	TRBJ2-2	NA	TGCAGCGTTGGGATTTGGGGCGGGGAGCTGTTTTTT	CSVGIWGGELFF
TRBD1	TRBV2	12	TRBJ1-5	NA	TGTGCCAGCAGTGAAGAGGCAGGGGGACGGAATTTT	CASSEEAGGRNF
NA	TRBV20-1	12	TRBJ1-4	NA	TGCAGTGCAACGAGACGGGCGGAAAAACTGTTTTTT	CSATRRAEKLFF
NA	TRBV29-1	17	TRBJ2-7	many	TGCAGCGTTGAAGGAGGTAGTTCGGGGGCTACAGAGTACGAGCAGTACTTC	CSVEGGSSGATEYEQYF
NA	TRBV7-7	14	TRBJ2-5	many	TGTGCCAGCAGCCTGAAGGACAGCCAAGAGACCCAGTACTTC	CASSLKDSQETQYF
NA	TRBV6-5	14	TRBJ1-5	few	TGTGCCAGCACCGGGGGTCGGGGCAATCAGCCCCAGCATTTT	CASTGGRGNQPQHF
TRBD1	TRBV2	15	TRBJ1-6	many	TGTGCCAGCAGTCCCCGGGACAGGCGAAATTCACCCCTCCACTTT	CASSPRDRRNSPLHF
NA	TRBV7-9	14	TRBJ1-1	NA	TGTGCCATCAGTGCCGGGGGGCCATCCACTGAAGCTTTCTTT	CAISAGGPSTEAFF
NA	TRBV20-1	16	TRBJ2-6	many	TGCAGTGCTAGACCGCGAGGGGGCTCTGGGGCCAACGTCCTGACTTTC	CSARPRGGSGANVLTF
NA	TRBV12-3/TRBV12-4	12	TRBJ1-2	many	TGCGCCAGCAGCTTAGGGGGGCTCGGCTACACCTTC	CASSLGGLGYTF
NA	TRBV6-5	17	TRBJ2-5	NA	TGTGCCAGCAGTAACACCCTGGTAGGACAACTGGGGGGGACCCAGTACTTC	CASSNTLVGQLGGTQYF
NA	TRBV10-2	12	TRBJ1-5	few	TGTGCCAGCCGTGGGGCTAATCAGCCCCAGCATTTT	CASRGANQPQHF
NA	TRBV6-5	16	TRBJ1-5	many	TGTGCCAGCAGTTACGGTGCGGGAATAGGCAATCAGCCCCAGCATTTT	CASSYGAGIGNQPQHF
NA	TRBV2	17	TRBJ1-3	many	TGTGCCAGCAGTGAAAGGCACAGGGTAGGATCTGGAAACACCATATATTTT	CASSERHRVGSGNTIYF
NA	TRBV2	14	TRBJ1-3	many	TGTGCCAGCAGTGAAAGGCAGGGCGGAAACACCATATATTTT	CASSERQGGNTIYF
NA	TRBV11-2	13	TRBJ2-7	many	TGTGCCAGCAGCTTCGAGAGGGACTACGAGCAGTACTTC	CASSFERDYEQYF
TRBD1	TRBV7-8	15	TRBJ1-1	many	TGTGCCAGCAGCCGTCGACAGGGTGAGAACACTGAAGCTTTCTTT	CASSRRQGENTEAFF
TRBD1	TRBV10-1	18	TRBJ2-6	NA	TGTGCCATCAGTGAGAGGGGACAGGCTAGCTCTGGGGCCAACGTCCTGACTTTC	CAISERGQASSGANVLTF
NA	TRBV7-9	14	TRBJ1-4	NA	TGTGCCAGCAGCTGGTCCGGTCTTGGAGAAAAACTGTTTTTT	CASSWSGLGEKLFF
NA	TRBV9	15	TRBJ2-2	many	TGTGCCAGCAGCGTAAACGGTTTGCACACCGGGGAGCTGTTTTTT	CASSVNGLHTGELFF
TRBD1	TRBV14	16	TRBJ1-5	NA	TGTGCCAGCAGAGCGCAGACAGGGGCCGGAGAGCAGCCCCAGCATTTT	CASRAQTGAGEQPQHF
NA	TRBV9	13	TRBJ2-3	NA	TGTGCCAGCAGCGTAGAGGGCACAGATACGCAGTATTTT	CASSVEGTDTQYF
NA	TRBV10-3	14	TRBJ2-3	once	TGTGCCATCAGTGAGAAACTAGGGACAGATACGCAGTATTTT	CAISEKLGTDTQYF
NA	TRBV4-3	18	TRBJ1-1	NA	TGCGCCAGCAGCCAAAGGAACCGGGACGGTGCGTTTAGCACTGAAGCTTTCTTT	CASSQRNRDGAFSTEAFF